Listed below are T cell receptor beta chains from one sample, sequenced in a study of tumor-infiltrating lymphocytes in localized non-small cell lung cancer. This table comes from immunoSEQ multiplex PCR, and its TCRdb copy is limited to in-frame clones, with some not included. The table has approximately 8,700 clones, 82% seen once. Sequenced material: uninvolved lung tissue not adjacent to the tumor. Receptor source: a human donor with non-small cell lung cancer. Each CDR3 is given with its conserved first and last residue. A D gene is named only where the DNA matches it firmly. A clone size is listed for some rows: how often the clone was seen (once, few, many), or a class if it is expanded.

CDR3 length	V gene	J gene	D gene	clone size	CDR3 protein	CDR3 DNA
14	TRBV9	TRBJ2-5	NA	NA	CASSVDPGQETQYF	TGTGCCAGCAGCGTAGACCCGGGACAAGAGACCCAGTACTTC
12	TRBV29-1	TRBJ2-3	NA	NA	CSAGRPRDTQYF	TGCAGCGCCGGTAGGCCCAGGGATACGCAGTATTTT
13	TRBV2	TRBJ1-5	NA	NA	CASSGDWDQPQHF	TGTGCCAGCAGTGGGGACTGGGATCAGCCCCAGCATTTT
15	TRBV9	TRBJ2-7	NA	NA	CARKDRRDTAYEQYF	TGTGCCAGGAAGGACAGGCGGGATACAGCCTACGAGCAGTACTTC
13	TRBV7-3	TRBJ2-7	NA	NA	CASSLDASYEQYF	TGTGCCAGCAGCCTGGACGCCTCCTACGAGCAGTACTTC
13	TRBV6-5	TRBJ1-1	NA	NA	CASRREGNTEAFF	TGTGCCAGCAGGAGAGAAGGGAACACTGAAGCTTTCTTT
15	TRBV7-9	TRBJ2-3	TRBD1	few	CASSRGQGDTDTQYF	TGTGCCAGCAGCCGAGGACAGGGTGACACAGATACGCAGTATTTT
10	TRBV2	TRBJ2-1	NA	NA	CASKDYEQFF	TGTGCCAGCAAAGACTATGAGCAGTTCTTC
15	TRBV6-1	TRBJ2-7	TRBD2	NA	CASSEELAGSYEQYF	TGTGCCAGCAGTGAAGAATTAGCGGGGAGCTACGAGCAGTACTTC
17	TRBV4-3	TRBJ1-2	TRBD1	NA	CASSRGTETTGLYGYTF	TGCGCCAGCAGCCGCGGGACAGAGACGACCGGCCTCTATGGCTACACCTTC